This T cell receptor (beta chain) was recovered during a study of spatial heterogeneity in lung cancer. About the study: Sequencing consistently turned up more beta-chain sequences than alpha-chain sequences.

Between the trimmed V and J ends, which lost 2 bases and 4 bases, there was a span of 8 bases. The V gene's germline CDR1 is MNHEY and CDR2 SVGAGI. This CDR3 contains 14 residues. TCRdb called the 5' RACE reads again in MiXCR, with one record for every CDR3 protein. Of tens of thousands of distinct CDR3 sequences in the sample, 15% to 25% are singletons; the top ten hold 6.2%. Time point denoted: sample taken at primary tumor resection. Researchers sequenced whole RNA taken from tumor, nontumor lung or frozen PBMC without sorting. The V gene is TRBV6-5, the J gene TRBJ2-2; D possibly corresponds to TRBD2 (6 bases). The source of this sequence is a male donor with early-stage non-small cell lung cancer. Sample: PBMCs, taken at surgery. The DNA of the CDR3 is TGTGCCAGCAGTTACGGGGGGATCACCGGGGAGCTGTTTTTT. It translates to CASSYGGITGELFF.